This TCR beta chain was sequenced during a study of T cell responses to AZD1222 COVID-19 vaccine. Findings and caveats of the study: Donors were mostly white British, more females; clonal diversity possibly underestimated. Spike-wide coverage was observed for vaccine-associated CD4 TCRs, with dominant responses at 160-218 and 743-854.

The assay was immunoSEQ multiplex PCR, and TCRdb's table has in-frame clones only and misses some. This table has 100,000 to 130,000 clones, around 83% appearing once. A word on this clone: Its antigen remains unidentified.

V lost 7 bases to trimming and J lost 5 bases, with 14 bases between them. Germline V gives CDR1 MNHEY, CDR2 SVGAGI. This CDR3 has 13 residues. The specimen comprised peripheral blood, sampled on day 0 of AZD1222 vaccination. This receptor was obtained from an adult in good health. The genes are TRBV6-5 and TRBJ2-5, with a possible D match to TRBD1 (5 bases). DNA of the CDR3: TGTGCCAGCAACCGACAGTTGGGTGAGACCCAGTACTTC. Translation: CASNRQLGETQYF.